This T cell receptor (beta chain) came from a study of cytomegalovirus exposure and HLA in healthy donors. Study in general: According to later analysis, the same platform produced the roughly 120 validation and several hundred first-cohort repertoires.

Study-wide results and caveats: Rarity marked most TCR sequences, yet some public TCRs occurred in many donors.

The donors were in the roughly 120-subject validation cohort; that cohort was separate from the approximately 700-subject first cohort. Generated by immunoSEQ multiplex PCR, the TCRdb table keeps only in-frame clones and is missing some. The sample has roughly 130,000 clones; approximately 91% are singletons. With respect to this clone: What it binds is not known.

Germline V lookup: CDR1 LNHDA, CDR2 SQIVND (reference sequence). The CDR3 consists of 15 residues. The V and J ends lost 9 bases and 1 base respectively, with 18 bases between them. Source material: PBMCs. This sequence was found in a man between 25 and 39 years old in good health and CMV-seronegative. This chain joins TRBV19 and TRBJ1-1, with D unresolved. CDR3 nucleotides: TGTGCCAGCTCAGGAGGGAAAATCTCGAACACTGAAGCTTTCTTT. Translation gives CASSGGKISNTEAFF.